The text below deals with one T cell receptor (beta chain). PCR was performed using 60 Vbeta and 13 Jbeta primers. Sequenced by immunoSEQ multiplex PCR; TCRdb stores in-frame clones only, minus some. Here the sample spans roughly 180,000 clones, 79% being singletons. CDR3 size: 13 residues. Germline V gene lookup returns CDR1 SGHRS and CDR2 YFSETQ. The V end lost 0 bases, the J end lost 2 bases, and 5 bases lay between the germline ends. This record comes from a study of cytomegalovirus exposure and HLA in healthy donors. Sequencing used PBMCs. This clonotype originated in a girl aged 10-17 years in good health and CMV-seropositive. The chain couples TRBV5-1 to TRBJ2-5; D uncertain. The CDR3 spells CASSLARQETQYF. In DNA form, the CDR3 reads TGCGCCAGCAGCTTGGCCCGTCAAGAGACCCAGTACTTC.